The 26 T cell receptor beta chains in this list originate from one sample, sequenced in a study of T cells in Graves' hyperthyroidism and ophthalmopathy. Amplified regions were TCR beta CDR3 sequences from RNA transcripts. The HTBI primer set was used in a first-round RT-PCR of the TCR CDR3. TCRdb re-analysed the multiplex PCR reads in MiXCR, keeping a single row per CDR3 protein. The sample lists 350,000 to 400,000 distinct CDR3 sequences, 15% seen once, with about 30% in the top ten. The specimen sequenced was blood. The receptors were sampled from a woman in her 30s with Graves' hyperthyroidism.

The chain joins TRBV2 to TRBJ1-1, with a tentative D call TRBD1 (5 bases). V lost 4 bases and J 2 bases, leaving 17 bases between the germline ends. The CDR3 covers 16 residues. Germline CDR1 reads SNHLY; CDR2 reads FYNNEI. CDR3 nucleotide sequence: TGTGCCAGCAGTGCGGAAAAACCGGGGGGTAACACTGAAGCTTTCTTT. As protein: CASSAEKPGGNTEAFF.

The rearrangement links TRBV5-1 to TRBJ1-2; D call uncertain. Germline-derived CDR1 and CDR2 are SGHRS and YFSETQ. This CDR3 spans 13 amino acids. With 2 bases removed from V and 5 bases from J, the gap between germline ends came to 10 bases. As DNA, the CDR3 is TGCGCCAGCAGCTTTAACGTTGAGTATGGCTACACCTTC. This sequence encodes CASSFNVEYGYTF.

A few counts support this clonotype. This chain uses TRBV24-1 with TRBJ2-2; tentative D call: TRBD2 (7 bases). V shed 11 bases and J shed 2 bases, with 17 bases lying between them. The CDR3 contains 15 residues. Germline V gene data show CDR1 as KGHDR and CDR2 as SFDVKD. The CDR3 here is CAIQDGGLNTGELFF. The CDR3, as DNA: TGTGCCATCCAGGACGGGGGGCTTAACACCGGGGAGCTGTTTTTT.

The V call is TRBV4-2, the J call TRBJ2-1; 13 nucleotides align to TRBD2. Germline V gene data show CDR1 as LGHNA and CDR2 as YNFKEQ. This CDR3 is built from 16 residues. V dropped 0 bases and J dropped 7; count of bases not matched to a gene: 3. CDR3: CASSQDRLAGGNEQFF. Written as DNA, the CDR3 is TGTGCCAGCAGCCAAGATCGACTAGCGGGAGGTAATGAGCAGTTCTTC.

This clonotype was observed at least ten times. The rearrangement joins TRBV3-1 to TRBJ2-7; no clear D gene. The CDR3 is 11 amino acids. With 6 bases removed from V and 9 bases from J, the gap between germline ends came to 12 bases. CDR1 and CDR2 from the germline V gene are LGHDT and YNNKEL (reference sequence). The CDR3 sequence is CASRNGQWQYF. In DNA form, the CDR3 reads TGTGCCAGCAGGAACGGGCAGTGGCAGTACTTC.

In DNA, the CDR3 is TGTGCCAGCAGTCCTCGGACGGTGGGGGTAACTGGAAACACCATATATTTT. This gives the protein CASSPRTVGVTGNTIYF. The chain recombines TRBV27 with TRBJ1-3; TRBD1 might be the D (5 bases). Trimming shortened V by 5 bases and J by 2 bases, and 19 bases separated the two germline ends. The CDR3 has 17 amino acids. Germline V gene sequence: CDR1 MNHEY, CDR2 SMNVEV (reference sequence).

This clonotype was counted a few times. J is TRBJ2-5 and V is TRBV15, with D tentatively TRBD1 or TRBD2 (5 bases each). Germline assignment: CDR1 LNHNV and CDR2 YYDKDF (reference sequence). This CDR3 is 10 amino acids long. V was shortened by 9 bases and J by 4 bases, with 6 bases between the two germline ends. CDR3: CATGGETQYF. CDR3 bases: TGTGCCACTGGGGGAGAGACCCAGTACTTC.

This clonotype has a count of ten or more. In DNA form, the CDR3 reads TGTGCCAGCAGCTTGCGGGGGGAAAAATACAATGAGCAGTTCTTC. This sequence encodes CASSLRGEKYNEQFF. This chain uses TRBV5-5 with TRBJ2-1, with 7 bases matching TRBD2. Germline loops: CDR1 SGHKS, CDR2 YYEKEE (reference sequence). This CDR3 has 15 amino acids. Trimming cost V 1 base and J 4 bases; bases outside gene matches: 5.

This clonotype turned up a few times. This chain joins TRBV4-2 and TRBJ2-5, with 8 nucleotides matching TRBD2. Germline-derived CDR1 and CDR2 are LGHNA and YNFKEQ. V was clipped by 0 bases and J by 1 base; unmatched bases: 4. This CDR3 contains 16 residues. CDR3 amino acids: CASSQDRGLVQETQYF. The CDR3 DNA follows: TGTGCCAGCAGCCAAGATAGGGGACTAGTCCAAGAGACCCAGTACTTC.

This clonotype was counted at least ten times. The J gene is TRBJ1-2, the V gene TRBV13; TRBD1 might be the D (5 bases). Germline-derived CDR1 and CDR2 are PRHDT and FYEKMQ (reference sequence). Trimming removed 5 bases at V and 0 bases at J, with 13 bases between. This CDR3 contains 15 residues. The CDR3 DNA reads TGTGCCAGCAGCCCCCGGGGGGGAGCTAACTATGGCTACACCTTC. Its protein is CASSPRGGANYGYTF.

At least ten counts were recorded for this clonotype. CDR3 DNA sequence: TGTGCCAGCAGCTCCTTCAGACAGGGCTACAATGAGCAGTTCTTC. It translates to CASSSFRQGYNEQFF. The rearrangement joins TRBV7-9 to TRBJ2-1; 7 positions agree with TRBD1. The CDR3 has 15 amino acids. Trimming removed 4 bases from V and 3 bases from J; junction bases left unmatched: 6. From germline, CDR1 is SEHNR and CDR2 FQNEAQ (reference sequence).

The sample holds a few counts of this clonotype. The CDR3 sequence is CASSELAGVSGELFF. The CDR3 DNA reads as TGTGCCAGCAGTGAGCTAGCGGGAGTCTCCGGGGAGCTGTTTTTT. The chain has TRBV28 and TRBJ2-2, with TRBD2 matching over 10 bases. CDR3 length equals 15 residues. V shed 5 bases and J 6 bases; nucleotides not matched to a gene: 6. Looked up from germline, CDR1 is MDHEN and CDR2 is SYDVKM.

This clonotype was seen many times. This chain uses TRBV7-9 with TRBJ1-5, with D hard to call. The germline CDR1 and CDR2 sequences are SEHNR and FQNEAQ (reference sequence). CDR3 length: 12 residues. V was cut by 4 bases and J by 4 bases, with 5 bases left in between. CDR3 region: CASSSTNQPQHF. CDR3 coding DNA: TGTGCCAGCAGCTCCACAAATCAGCCCCAGCATTTT. The variable domain in full, completed from reference TRBV7-9 and TRBJ1-5, reads DTGVSQNPRHKITKRGQNVTFRCDPISEHNRLYWYRQTLGQGPEFLTYFQNEAQLEKSRLLSDRFSAERPKGSFSTLEIQRTEQGDSAMYLCASSSTNQPQHFGDGTRLSIL.

The V gene is TRBV7-6, the J gene TRBJ2-7; 12 bases are shared with TRBD2. CDR3 size: 22 residues. The germline V gene encodes CDR1 SGHVS and CDR2 FNYEAQ. Trimming removed 5 bases from V and 2 bases from J; junction bases left unmatched: 25. The CDR3 is CASSPALSGAAGLAGPPYEQYF. CDR3 in DNA: TGTGCCAGCAGCCCAGCCCTCTCTGGGGCAGCAGGACTAGCGGGACCACCCTACGAGCAGTACTTC.

This clonotype came up many times. The CDR3 DNA follows: TGTGCCAGCAGCTTCCCAGATTTTTGGACAGGGGGGGCTGAAGCTTTCTTT. This sequence encodes CASSFPDFWTGGAEAFF. The V and J genes are TRBV7-2 and TRBJ1-1, with TRBD1 identical over 10 bases. Germline CDR1 is SGHTA and CDR2 is FQGNSA. V lost 3 bases and J lost 6; bases outside the gene matches: 13. This CDR3 comprises 17 residues.

In its sample, this clonotype was seen a few times. The chain couples TRBV10-3 to TRBJ2-7; a possible D gene is TRBD2 (7 bases). V lost 0 bases to trimming and J lost 6 bases, with 12 bases between them. Germline V gene lookup returns CDR1 ENHRY and CDR2 SYGVKD. CDR3 length: 14 residues. CDR3 in DNA: TGTGCCATCAGTGAGTCGGGGGGGGCTCGCGAGCAGTACTTC. Residues: CAISESGGAREQYF.

This clonotype was detected many times. The genes are TRBV3-1 and TRBJ2-2; TRBD2 might be the D (7 bases). CDR3 size: 12 residues. Trimming took 4 bases from V and 9 from J, leaving 9 bases between them. Germline assignment: CDR1 LGHDT and CDR2 YNNKEL (reference sequence). The CDR3 bases are TGTGCCAGCAGCCGCGGGGGCAGGGAGCTGTTTTTT. It is translated as CASSRGGRELFF.

The rearrangement links TRBV5-1 to TRBJ2-5; D call uncertain. Trimming left V 0 bases short and J 1 base short, with 10 bases between. Germline V gene sequence: CDR1 SGHRS, CDR2 YFSETQ. The CDR3 runs 15 residues. As DNA, the CDR3 is TGCGCCAGCAGCTTGGGAGGCTGGATCCAAGAGACCCAGTACTTC. Its translation is CASSLGGWIQETQYF.

This clonotype appeared a few times. This rearrangement joins TRBV6-2 or TRBV6-3 to TRBJ2-3; D unresolved. V dropped 3 bases and J dropped 0 bases, with 10 bases sitting between them. Germline loops: CDR1 MNHEY, CDR2 SVGEGT. The length of the CDR3 is 15 residues. CDR3 sequence reads: CASSYGSTSTDTQYF. The CDR3 DNA reads TGTGCCAGCAGTTATGGCAGCACTAGCACAGATACGCAGTATTTT.

This clonotype was seen repeatedly, ten times or more. This chain joins TRBV7-3 and TRBJ2-1, with 7 bases matching TRBD2. From germline, CDR1 is SGHTA and CDR2 FQGTGA. Trimming removed 1 base from V and 7 bases from J; junction bases left unmatched: 13. This CDR3 spans 17 amino acids. The CDR3 sequence is CASSLNGGGRARNEQFF. CDR3 nucleotides: TGTGCCAGCAGCTTAAACGGTGGTGGGAGGGCCAGAAATGAGCAGTTCTTC.

This clonotype was seen at least ten times. The chain uses TRBV3-1 and TRBJ2-1, with 9 bases aligning to TRBD2. Unmatched junction bases numbered 9, after V lost 5 bases and J lost 7 bases. CDR3 length: 15 residues. Germline loops: CDR1 LGHDT, CDR2 YNNKEL (reference sequence). CDR3 coding DNA: TGTGCCAGCAGCTCGGCGGGGCGGGAGGGGAATGAGCAGTTCTTC. Translated: CASSSAGREGNEQFF.

Notes on this clonotype: A much larger clone is a single base away; this may be a read error. Lacking the conserved final phenylalanine or tryptophan, this CDR3 likely reflects a read error. V gene TRBV25-1 combines with J gene TRBJ2-3, with 7 bases identical to TRBD1. V lost 5 bases and J lost 2; bases outside the gene matches: 4. This CDR3 comprises 14 residues. Germline V lookup: CDR1 MGHDK, CDR2 SYGVNS. DNA for the CDR3: TGTGCCAGCAGTCGGACAGGAGTCACAGATACGCAGTATCTT. Translation: CASSRTGVTDTQYL.

This clonotype showed up many times. The chain has TRBV28 and TRBJ2-5; tentatively, D is TRBD1 or TRBD2 (6 bases each). Germline V CDR1 and CDR2: MDHEN, SYDVKM. This CDR3 spans 12 amino acids. The ends were cut back, 5 bases at V and 7 bases at J, with 11 bases in the middle. The CDR3 loop reads CASSIPGATQYF. DNA of the CDR3: TGTGCCAGCAGTATCCCGGGGGCGACCCAGTACTTC.

This clonotype was seen many times. V is TRBV18 and J is TRBJ1-5, with D tentatively TRBD1 (6 bases). Germline V lookup: CDR1 KGHSH, CDR2 LQKENI. The V end was cut by 3 bases, the J end by 6 bases, with 18 bases between. This CDR3 contains 16 residues. CDR3 amino acids: CASSPTMGGATQPQHF. As DNA, the CDR3 is TGTGCCAGCTCACCGACCATGGGGGGGGCAACTCAGCCCCAGCATTTT.

The table lists this clonotype with many counts. This chain links TRBV28 with TRBJ2-6; D not resolved. Trimming pared 5 bases from V and 7 bases from J, leaving 12 bases between. Germline CDR1 is MDHEN and CDR2 is SYDVKM. This CDR3 is built from 14 residues. CDR3 in amino acids: CASSPGWVANVLTF. The CDR3 region has the DNA TGTGCCAGCAGTCCCGGATGGGTAGCCAACGTCCTGACTTTC.

This clonotype was picked up many times. The chain has TRBV11-1 and TRBJ1-3, with D unresolved. Per the germline V gene, CDR1 is SGHAT and CDR2 is FQDESV (reference sequence). This CDR3 spans 12 amino acids. Deletions cut 4 bases from V and 4 bases from J, with 5 bases between. The DNA of the CDR3 is TGTGCCAGCAGCTCCGGAGGAAACACCATATATTTT. Translating gives CASSSGGNTIYF. Variable domain in full (rest from reference TRBV11-1 and TRBJ1-3): EAEVAQSPRYKITEKSQAVAFWCDPISGHATLYWYRQILGQGPELLVQFQDESVVDDSQLPKDRFSAERLKGVDSTLKIQPAELGDSAMYLCASSSGGNTIYFGEGSWLTVV.